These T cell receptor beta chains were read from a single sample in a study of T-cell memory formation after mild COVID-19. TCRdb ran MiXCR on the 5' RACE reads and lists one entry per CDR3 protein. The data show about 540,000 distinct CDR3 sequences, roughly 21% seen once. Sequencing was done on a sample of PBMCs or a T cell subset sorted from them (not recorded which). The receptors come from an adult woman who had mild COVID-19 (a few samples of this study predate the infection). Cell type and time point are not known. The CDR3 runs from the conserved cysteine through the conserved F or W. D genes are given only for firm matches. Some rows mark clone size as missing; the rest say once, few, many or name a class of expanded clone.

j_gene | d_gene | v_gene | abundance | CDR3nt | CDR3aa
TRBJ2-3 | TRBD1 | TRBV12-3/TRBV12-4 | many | TGTGCCAGCAGTTTTCACAGGGGCCACACAGATACGCAGTATTTT | CASSFHRGHTDTQYF
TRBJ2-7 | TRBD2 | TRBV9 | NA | TGTGCCAGCAGCGTTAGCGGGCCCCCCTACGAGCAGTACTTC | CASSVSGPPYEQYF
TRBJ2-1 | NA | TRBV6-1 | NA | TGTGCCAGCAGTGAACCGGTCTACAATGAGCAGTTCTTC | CASSEPVYNEQFF
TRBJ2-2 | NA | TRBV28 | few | TGTGCCAGCACCCTTTACGGGAACACCGGGGAGCTGTTTTTT | CASTLYGNTGELFF
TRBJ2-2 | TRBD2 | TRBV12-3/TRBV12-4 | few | TGTGCCAGCAGGCTAGCGGGAATGAACACCGGGGAGCTGTTTTTT | CASRLAGMNTGELFF
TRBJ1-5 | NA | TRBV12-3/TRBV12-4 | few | TGTGCCAGCAGTTTTCAAGATAGCAATCAGCCCCAGCATTTT | CASSFQDSNQPQHF
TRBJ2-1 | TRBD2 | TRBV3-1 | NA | TGTGCCAGCAGCCAAGATCGTAGCGGGGGGGCAAATGAGCAGTTCTTC | CASSQDRSGGANEQFF
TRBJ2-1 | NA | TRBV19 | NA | TGTGCCAGTCGATTGGACTGGGGCCTATACAATGAGCAGTTCTTC | CASRLDWGLYNEQFF
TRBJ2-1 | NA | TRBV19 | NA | TGTGCCAGTACCGAGGACGGATCCTACAATGAGCAGTTCTTC | CASTEDGSYNEQFF
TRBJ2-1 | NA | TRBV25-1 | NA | TGTGCCAGCCGGTTGGGAGTAGGGTACAATGAGCAGTTCTTC | CASRLGVGYNEQFF
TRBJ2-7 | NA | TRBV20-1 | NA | TGCAGTGCTTATAGCGGCCTCTCCTACGAGCAGTACTTC | CSAYSGLSYEQYF
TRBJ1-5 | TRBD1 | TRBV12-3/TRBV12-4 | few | TGTGCCAGCAGTCAACAGGGGAGGGCGACCCAGCATTTT | CASSQQGRATQHF
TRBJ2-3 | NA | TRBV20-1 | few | TGCAGTGCTAGTATTAACCAACTAACAGATACGCAGTATTTT | CSASINQLTDTQYF
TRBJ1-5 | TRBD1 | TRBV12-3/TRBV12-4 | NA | TGTGCCAGCAGCCCCCGGACAGGTCTCCGGCCCCAGCATTTT | CASSPRTGLRPQHF
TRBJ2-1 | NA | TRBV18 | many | TGTGCCAGCTCACCACCGACAGGAGGGGCCTACAATGAGCAGTTCTTC | CASSPPTGGAYNEQFF
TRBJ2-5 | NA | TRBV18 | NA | TGTGCCAGCTCACCAATTCAAACAGGCCAAGAGACCCAGTACTTC | CASSPIQTGQETQYF
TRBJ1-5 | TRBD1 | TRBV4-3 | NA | TGCGCCAGCAGCCAAGATAGGGGGACAGGGGGCCAGCCCCAGCATTTT | CASSQDRGTGGQPQHF
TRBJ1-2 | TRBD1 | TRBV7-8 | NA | TGTGCCAGCAGCTTAGCCCGGCAGGGGGACTATGGCTACACCTTC | CASSLARQGDYGYTF
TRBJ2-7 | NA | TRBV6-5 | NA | TGTGCCAGCAGTTACCGAAAGGACGAGCAGTACTTC | CASSYRKDEQYF
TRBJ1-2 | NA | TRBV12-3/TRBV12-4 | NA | TGTGCCAGCAGCACAGGAATAGCTAACTATGGCTACACCTTC | CASSTGIANYGYTF
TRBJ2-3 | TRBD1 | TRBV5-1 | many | TGCGCCAGCAGCCTGGGACAGGCAGCAGATACGCAGTATTTT | CASSLGQAADTQYF
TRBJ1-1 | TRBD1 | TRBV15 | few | TGTGCCACCAGCAGAAAGGGACAGATCCTGAACACTGAAGCTTTCTTT | CATSRKGQILNTEAFF
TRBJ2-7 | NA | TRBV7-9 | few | TGTGCCAGCAGCAATAGCTCCCGACGGGATGAGCAGTACTTC | CASSNSSRRDEQYF
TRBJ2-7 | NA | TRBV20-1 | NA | TGCAGTGCCCGTAAGAAGGCCCCCTACGAGCAGTACTTC | CSARKKAPYEQYF
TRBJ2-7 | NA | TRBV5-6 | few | TGTGCCAGCAGCTTCAACGGCAGGACCTACGAGCAGTACTTC | CASSFNGRTYEQYF
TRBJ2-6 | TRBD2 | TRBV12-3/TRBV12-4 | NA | TGTGCCAGCAGCGGGACCCCGGGGGGCTCTGGGGCCAACGTCCTGACTTTC | CASSGTPGGSGANVLTF
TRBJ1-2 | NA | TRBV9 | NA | TGTGCCAGCAGCCGAGACCCAGGACAGACGACTAACTATGGCTACACCTTC | CASSRDPGQTTNYGYTF
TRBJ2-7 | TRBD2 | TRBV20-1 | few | TGCAGTGCCCAAAACCTAGCGGGGGCCTCCTACGAGCAGTACTTC | CSAQNLAGASYEQYF
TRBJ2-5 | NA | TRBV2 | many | TGTGCCAGCAGAAGGGAAGAGACCCAGTACTTC | CASRREETQYF
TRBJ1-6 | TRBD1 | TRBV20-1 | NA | TGCAGTGCCCTCTCAGGGGGTTCACCCCTCCACTTT | CSALSGGSPLHF
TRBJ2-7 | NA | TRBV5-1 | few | TGCGCCAGCAGCTTGGGGGTCGAGAGCTGGGAAACCTACGAGCAGTACTTC | CASSLGVESWETYEQYF
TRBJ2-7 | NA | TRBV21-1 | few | TGTGCCAGCAGCAAAAAAGAGGCAGCGGATTCCTACGAGCAGTACTTC | CASSKKEAADSYEQYF
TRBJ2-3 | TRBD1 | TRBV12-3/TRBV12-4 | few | TGTGCCAGCAGTTTTGGGACAGGGGGCCGCACAGATACGCAGTATTTT | CASSFGTGGRTDTQYF
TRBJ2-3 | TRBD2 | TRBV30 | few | TGTGCCTTCTGGACTAGCGGGACTCCCGGGGATACGCAGTATTTT | CAFWTSGTPGDTQYF
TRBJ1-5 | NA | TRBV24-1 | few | TGTGCCACCGGGGGTAGTGGGAATCAGCCCCAGCATTTT | CATGGSGNQPQHF
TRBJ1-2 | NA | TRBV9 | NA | TGTGCCAGCAGCGTAGCTGTAGGGGGGCACGGCTACACCTTC | CASSVAVGGHGYTF
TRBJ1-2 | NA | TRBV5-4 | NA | TGTGCCAGCACCTGGGGGGGGGCTGATGGCTACACCTTC | CASTWGGADGYTF
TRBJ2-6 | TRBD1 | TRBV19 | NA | TGTGCCAGTAGCCGTTCACAGGGGTCCGGGGCCAACGTCCTGACTTTC | CASSRSQGSGANVLTF
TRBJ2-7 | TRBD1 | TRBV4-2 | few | TGTGCCAGCAGCCCCCCACAGGGGGCCTCCTACGAGCAGTACTTC | CASSPPQGASYEQYF
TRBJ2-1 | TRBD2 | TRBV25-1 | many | TGTGCCAGCAGTAGGACGGGAGGGTACAATGAGCAGTTCTTC | CASSRTGGYNEQFF
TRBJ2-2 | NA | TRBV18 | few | TGTGCCAGCTCACCACCAGGGACAAGAAACGGGGAGCTGTTTTTT | CASSPPGTRNGELFF
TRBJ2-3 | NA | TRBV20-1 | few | TGCAGTGCCTCTGAGGGGACGGGCACAGATACGCAGTATTTT | CSASEGTGTDTQYF
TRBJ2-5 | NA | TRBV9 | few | TGTGCCAGCAGCGAGGGGCTAACCGAAGGGTCGGAGACCCAGTACTTC | CASSEGLTEGSETQYF
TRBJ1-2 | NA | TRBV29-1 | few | TGCAGCGTGCACTCTTTAGCAGGGGACTATGGCTACACCTTC | CSVHSLAGDYGYTF
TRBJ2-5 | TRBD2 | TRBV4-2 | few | TGTGCCAGCAGCCAAGAGTGGCGGGAGGGGGTAGAGACCCAGTACTTC | CASSQEWREGVETQYF
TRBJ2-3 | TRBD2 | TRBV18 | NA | TGTGCCAGCTCACCACCTGGGACTAGCGCCACAGATACGCAGTATTTT | CASSPPGTSATDTQYF
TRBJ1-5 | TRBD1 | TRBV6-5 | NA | TGTGCCAGCAGTTACAGCCTACCGGGACAGGGAAATCAGCCCCAGCATTTT | CASSYSLPGQGNQPQHF
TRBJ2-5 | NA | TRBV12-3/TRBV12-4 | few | TGTGCCAGCAGTCCAGACTCGGGAGAGACCCAGTACTTC | CASSPDSGETQYF
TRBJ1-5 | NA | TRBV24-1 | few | TGTGCCACCAGTCGTGGGGATCAGCCCCAGCATTTT | CATSRGDQPQHF
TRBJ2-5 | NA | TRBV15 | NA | TGTGCCACCAGCAGAGAAGTTGGTTCCGAAGAGACCCAGTACTTC | CATSREVGSEETQYF
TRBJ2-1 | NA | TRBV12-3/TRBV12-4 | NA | TGTGCCAGCAGTTTATTGTCAGTCCTCGAGCAGTTCTTC | CASSLLSVLEQFF
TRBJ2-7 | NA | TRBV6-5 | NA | TGTGCCAGCAGCTCCGGACACTACGAGCAGTACTTC | CASSSGHYEQYF
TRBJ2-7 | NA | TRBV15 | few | TGTGCCACCAGCAGAGGAGCGTTAAGGAGCTACGAGCAGTACTTC | CATSRGALRSYEQYF
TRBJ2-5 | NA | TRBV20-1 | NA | TGCAGTGCTAGAAACAGTGTCCGAGGGACCCAGTACTTC | CSARNSVRGTQYF